This TCR beta chain was found in a study of T cell repertoires in cytomegalovirus infection. For the study at large: Signatures in public TCR beta sequences pointed to both CMV infection and matching HLA type. Study-level results: HLA-C-restricted CMV clonotypes gave the most frequent clonotype in two of eight donors.

A note on this clonotype: The antigen is unknown.

TCRdb processed the reads anew with MiXCR; each CDR3 protein has one entry. The sample lists hundreds of thousands of distinct CDR3 sequences; about 23% were seen once. The CDR3 is 14 residues long. Trimming cost V 5 bases and J 2 bases; bases outside gene matches: 6. CDR1 SQVTM and CDR2 ANQGSEA come from the germline V gene. This TCR was sampled from a human donor in good health (CMV status not recorded). Some clones in this sample may be carry-over from other donors' samples. V usage is TRBV29-1 and J usage is TRBJ2-1; TRBD2 matches at 7 bases. The source material was CD8+ T cells from PBMCs. CDR3 bases: TGCAGCGTTTCGGGACTATCTGCCTACAATGAGCAGTTCTTC. This translates into CSVSGLSAYNEQFF.